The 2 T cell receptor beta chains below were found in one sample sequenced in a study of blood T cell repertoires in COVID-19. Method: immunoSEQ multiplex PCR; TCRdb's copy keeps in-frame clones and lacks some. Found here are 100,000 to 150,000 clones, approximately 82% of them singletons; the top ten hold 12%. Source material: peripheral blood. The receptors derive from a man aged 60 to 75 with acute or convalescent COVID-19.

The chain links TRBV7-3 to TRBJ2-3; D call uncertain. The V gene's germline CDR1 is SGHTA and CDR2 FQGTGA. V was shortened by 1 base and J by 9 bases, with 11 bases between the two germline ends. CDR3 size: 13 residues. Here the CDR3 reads CASSLIGARTQYF. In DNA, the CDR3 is TGTGCCAGCAGCTTAATTGGAGCAAGGACGCAGTATTTT.

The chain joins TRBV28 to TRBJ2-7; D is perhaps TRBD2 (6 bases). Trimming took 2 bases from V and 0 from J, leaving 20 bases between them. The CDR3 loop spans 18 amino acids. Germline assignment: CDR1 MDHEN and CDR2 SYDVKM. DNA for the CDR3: TGTGCCAGCAGTTTAAAACCCCCCCGGGAGCGAGGCTCCTACGAGCAGTACTTC. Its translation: CASSLKPPRERGSYEQYF.